This section outlines one TCR beta chain sequence together with its context. The target antigen is unknown. This sample stems from a study of cytomegalovirus exposure and HLA in healthy donors. Findings of the study overall: Equally common other TCR beta chains were less clonally expanded than HLA-associated ones, a later analysis found. In vitro testing confirmed a few CMV-associated chains as specific for CMV antigens.

Amplification used 60 Vbeta primers and 13 Jbeta primers. Authors' data handling: There were around 78 million unique TCR beta chains by a later count, and about 12 million of them were shared. Profiling relied on immunoSEQ multiplex PCR, and the TCRdb table lists in-frame clones only, not all of them. V and J calls plus clone size are reproduced from that table; the DNA served to infer D and trimming. The sample includes more than 150,000 clones, about four fifths of them seen just once. The CDR3 totals 15 residues. Germline V gene sequence: CDR1 SGHRS, CDR2 YFSETQ. The V gene end was trimmed by 2 bases and the J gene end by 4 bases; junction bases not matched to a gene: 6.

The TCR was taken from a woman in her forties or fifties in good health and CMV-seropositive. Input material: PBMCs. The chain combines TRBV5-1 with TRBJ1-5; TRBD1 matches at 7 bases. DNA of the CDR3: TGCGCCAGCAGCTTTGACGGACAGGTTAATCAGCCCCAGCATTTT. It yields the protein CASSFDGQVNQPQHF.